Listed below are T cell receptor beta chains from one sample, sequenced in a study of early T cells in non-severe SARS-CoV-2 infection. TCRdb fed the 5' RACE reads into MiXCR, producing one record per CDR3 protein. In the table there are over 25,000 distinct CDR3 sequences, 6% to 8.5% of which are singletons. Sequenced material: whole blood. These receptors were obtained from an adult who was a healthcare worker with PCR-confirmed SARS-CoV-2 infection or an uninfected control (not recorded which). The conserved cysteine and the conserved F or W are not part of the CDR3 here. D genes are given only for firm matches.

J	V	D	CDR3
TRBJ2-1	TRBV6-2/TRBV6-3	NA	ASSYSPPDGIYNEQF
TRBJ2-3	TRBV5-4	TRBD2	ASRLAGRGASTDTQY
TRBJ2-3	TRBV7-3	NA	ASSFGTAGTDTQY
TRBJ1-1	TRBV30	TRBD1	AWSTSSTGLTEAF
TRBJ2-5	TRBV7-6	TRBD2	ASIRGGATETQY
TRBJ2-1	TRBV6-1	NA	ASSEQSNNEQF
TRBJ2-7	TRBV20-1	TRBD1	SANRDRVSEQY
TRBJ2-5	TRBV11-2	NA	ASSPTRTQETQY
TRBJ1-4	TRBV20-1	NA	SAPWDPTNEKLF
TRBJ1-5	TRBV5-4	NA	ASSLGPGEGQPQH
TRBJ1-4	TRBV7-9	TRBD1	ASSLGQNEKLF
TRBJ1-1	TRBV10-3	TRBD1	AINHGTVNTEAF
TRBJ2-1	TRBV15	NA	ATGSLRESYEQF
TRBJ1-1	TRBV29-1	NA	SARYGTNTEAF
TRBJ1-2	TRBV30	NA	AWSVPGLEGYT
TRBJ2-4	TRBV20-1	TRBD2	SARDSGRAKNIQY
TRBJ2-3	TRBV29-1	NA	SVVAGKGTDTQY
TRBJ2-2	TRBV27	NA	ASSLGDGELF
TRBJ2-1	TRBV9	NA	ASSVAGSNEQF
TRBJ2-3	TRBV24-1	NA	ATSESFLETDTQY
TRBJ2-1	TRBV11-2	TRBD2	ASSYLAGVRTNEQF
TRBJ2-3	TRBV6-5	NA	ASSYSPLGSGTDTQY
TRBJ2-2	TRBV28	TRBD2	ASSFTRSGRFGELF
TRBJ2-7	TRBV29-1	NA	SVGQSSYEQY
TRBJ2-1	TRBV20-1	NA	SARDPGQPRSGEQF
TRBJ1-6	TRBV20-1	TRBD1	SATRTGNNSPLH
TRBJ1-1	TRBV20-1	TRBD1	SARETGTV
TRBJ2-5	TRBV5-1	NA	ASSLSPRRERGETQY
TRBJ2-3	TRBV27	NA	ASSLGSWGTDTQY
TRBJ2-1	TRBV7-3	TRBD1	ASSLQGVGEQF
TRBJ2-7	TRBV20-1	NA	SARDQRLFAYEQY
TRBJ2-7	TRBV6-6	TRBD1	ASSVRQGRIHEQY
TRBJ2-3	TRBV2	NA	ASSETSQSTDTQY
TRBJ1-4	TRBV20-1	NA	SAFHSGTNEKLF
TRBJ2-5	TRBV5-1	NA	ASSLVPEETQY
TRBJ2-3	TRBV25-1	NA	ASSERVWDSTDTQY
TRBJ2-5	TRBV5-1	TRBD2	ASRSALAAAQETQY
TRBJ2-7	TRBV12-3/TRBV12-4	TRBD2	ATSGLEDEQY
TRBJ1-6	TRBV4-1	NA	ASSQDSPWPLH
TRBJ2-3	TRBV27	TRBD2	ASSLSAAGLAGSSTDTQY
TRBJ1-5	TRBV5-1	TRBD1	ASSPEGGSNQPQH
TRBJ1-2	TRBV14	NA	ASSRRVHGAGNYGYT
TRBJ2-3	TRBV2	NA	ASSEGTDTQY
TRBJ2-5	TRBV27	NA	ASGVQGETQY
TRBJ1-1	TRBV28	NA	ASSPRITEAF
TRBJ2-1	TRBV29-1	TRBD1	SVAGTARTYNEQF
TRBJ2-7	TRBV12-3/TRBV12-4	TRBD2	ASSGTRASGNYEQY
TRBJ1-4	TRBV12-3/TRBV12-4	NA	ASSRDATNEKLF
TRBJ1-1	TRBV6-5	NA	ASSYLGRFATEAF
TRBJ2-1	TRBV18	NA	ASSPPPGYGSVNEQF